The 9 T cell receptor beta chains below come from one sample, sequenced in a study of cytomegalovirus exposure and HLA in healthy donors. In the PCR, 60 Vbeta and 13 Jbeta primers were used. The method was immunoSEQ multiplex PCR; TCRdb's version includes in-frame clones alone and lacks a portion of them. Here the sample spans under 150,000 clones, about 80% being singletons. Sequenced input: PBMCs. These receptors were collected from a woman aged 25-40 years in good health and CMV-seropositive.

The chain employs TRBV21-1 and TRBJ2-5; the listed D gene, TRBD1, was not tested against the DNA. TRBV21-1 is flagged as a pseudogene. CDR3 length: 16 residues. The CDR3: CVSSRHSHPVEETQYF. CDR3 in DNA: TGTGTCAGCAGCAGGCACAGCCACCCCGTGGAAGAGACCCAGTACTTC.

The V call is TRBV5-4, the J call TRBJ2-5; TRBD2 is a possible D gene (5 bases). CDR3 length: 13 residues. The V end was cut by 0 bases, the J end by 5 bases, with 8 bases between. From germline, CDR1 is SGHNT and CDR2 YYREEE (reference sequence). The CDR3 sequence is CASSLDTGETQYF. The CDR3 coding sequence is TGTGCCAGCAGCTTGGATACGGGGGAGACCCAGTACTTC.

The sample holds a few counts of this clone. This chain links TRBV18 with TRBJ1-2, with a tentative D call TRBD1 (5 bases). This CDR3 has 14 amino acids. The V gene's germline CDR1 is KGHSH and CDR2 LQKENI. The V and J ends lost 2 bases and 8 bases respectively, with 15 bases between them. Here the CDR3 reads CASSPSSGFIGYTF. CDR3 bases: TGTGCCAGCTCACCATCATCAGGGTTTATCGGCTACACCTTC.

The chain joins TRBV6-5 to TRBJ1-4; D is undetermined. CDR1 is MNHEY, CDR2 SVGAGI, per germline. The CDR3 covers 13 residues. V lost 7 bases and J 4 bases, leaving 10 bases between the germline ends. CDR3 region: CASMRQINEKLFF. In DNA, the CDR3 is TGTGCCAGCATGAGGCAAATTAATGAAAAACTGTTTTTT.

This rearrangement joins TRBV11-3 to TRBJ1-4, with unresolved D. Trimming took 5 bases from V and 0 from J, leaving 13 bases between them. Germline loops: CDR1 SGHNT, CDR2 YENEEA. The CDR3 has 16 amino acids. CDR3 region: CASSPVEGATNEKLFF. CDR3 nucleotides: TGTGCCAGCAGCCCTGTGGAGGGAGCAACTAATGAAAAACTGTTTTTT.

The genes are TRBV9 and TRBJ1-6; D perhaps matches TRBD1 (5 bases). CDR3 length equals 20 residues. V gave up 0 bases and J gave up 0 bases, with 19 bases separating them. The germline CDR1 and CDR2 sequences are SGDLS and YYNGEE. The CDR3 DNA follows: TGTGCCAGCAGCGTAGGTGTTGGAGGGGAGGGAAGCTCCTATAATTCACCCCTCCACTTT. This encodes CASSVGVGGEGSSYNSPLHF. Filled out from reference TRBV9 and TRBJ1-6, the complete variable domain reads DSGVTQTPKHLITATGQRVTLRCSPRSGDLSVYWYQQSLDQGLQFLIQYYNGEERAKGNILERFSAQQFPDLHSELNLSSLELGDSALYFCASSVGVGGEGSSYNSPLHFGNGTRLTVT.

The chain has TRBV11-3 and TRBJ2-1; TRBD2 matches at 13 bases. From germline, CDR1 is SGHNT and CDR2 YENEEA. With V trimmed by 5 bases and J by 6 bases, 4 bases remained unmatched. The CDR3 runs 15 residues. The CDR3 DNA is TGTGCCAGCAGCGCGGGACTAGCGGGACCCAATGAGCAGTTCTTC. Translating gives CASSAGLAGPNEQFF.

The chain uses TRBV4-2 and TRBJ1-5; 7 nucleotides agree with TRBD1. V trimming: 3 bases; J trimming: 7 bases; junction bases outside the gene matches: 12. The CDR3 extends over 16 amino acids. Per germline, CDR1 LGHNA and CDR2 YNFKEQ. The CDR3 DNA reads TGTGCCAGCAGCCAGGAATTCACAGGGGATCGGCAGCCCCAGCATTTT. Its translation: CASSQEFTGDRQPQHF.

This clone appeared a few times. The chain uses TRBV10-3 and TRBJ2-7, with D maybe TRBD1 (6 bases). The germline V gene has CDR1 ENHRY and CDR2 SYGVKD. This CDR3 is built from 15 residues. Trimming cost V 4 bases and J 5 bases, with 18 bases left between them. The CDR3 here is CAISANTGTPNEQYF. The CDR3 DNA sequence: TGTGCCATCAGTGCAAATACCGGGACACCCAACGAGCAGTACTTC.